This TCR beta chain was sequenced in a study of beta chain features in type 1 diabetes. A few counts support this clone. What it binds is unknown. Other DNA sequences in the same sample also yield this CDR3. Study-wide points: Shorter TCRB CDR3s, moderately but significantly so, were found in Type 1 diabetes patients in all four CD4+ subsets.

Sequencing targeted expressed TCRB transcripts, as all isolated RNA had been reverse transcribed. This table comes from immunoSEQ multiplex PCR, and its TCRdb copy is limited to in-frame clones, with some not included. The table lists roughly 700,000 clones, about an eighth of them singletons. The specimen was naive CD4+ T cells from blood. The receptor was isolated from a man between 18 and 29 years old with type 1 diabetes.

The CDR3 DNA follows: TGTGCCAGCAGCGTTGGGGGCTTCAATCAGCCCCAGCATTTT. Protein: CASSVGGFNQPQHF. The chain links TRBV9 to TRBJ1-5, with D perhaps TRBD1 (6 bases). The germline V gene has CDR1 SGDLS and CDR2 YYNGEE. V gave up 2 bases and J gave up 3 bases, with 9 bases separating them. This CDR3 is 14 amino acids long.